The 16 T cell receptor beta chains below all came from one sample that was sequenced in a study of OX40 agonist ivuxolimab in advanced cancers. Here immunoSEQ multiplex PCR was the method, and the copy in TCRdb shows in-frame clones only, minus some. The top ten hold almost 4.5% of the sample, which has more than 60,000 clones, 65% to 85% seen once. The sample here was CD4+ or CD8+ T cells sorted from blood, taken in a trial of the OX40 agonist ivuxolimab. These receptor sequences come from an adult with an advanced solid tumor such as melanoma, head and neck, liver or kidney cancer.

The V gene is TRBV6-1, the J gene TRBJ2-4; 9 nucleotides align to TRBD1. CDR1 and CDR2 (germline): MNHNS, SASEGT. V gave up 3 bases and J gave up 1 base; unmatched junction bases: 13. This CDR3 is built from 19 residues. DNA for the CDR3: TGTGCCAGCAGTGACCTGGGACAGGGTGGTTTCGTCGCCAAAAACATTCAGTACTTC. Encoded protein: CASSDLGQGGFVAKNIQYF.

The chain employs TRBV9 and TRBJ1-1; TRBD1 agrees at 7 bases. CDR3 length equals 17 residues. Germline CDR1 SGDLS, CDR2 YYNGEE. The V gene end was trimmed by 3 bases and the J gene end by 0 bases; junction bases not matched to a gene: 11. CDR3 coding DNA: TGTGCCAGCAGCGCCCAGGGGGTGTCTCTAATGAACACTGAAGCTTTCTTT. This encodes CASSAQGVSLMNTEAFF.

The chain has TRBV6-1 and TRBJ1-3; TRBD1 aligns across 8 bases. The CDR3 runs to 15 residues. Per germline, CDR1 MNHNS and CDR2 SASEGT. The ends lost 6 bases at V and 0 bases at J; junction bases unmatched: 4. The CDR3 region is CASSAGQGSGNTIYF. The CDR3 DNA reads TGTGCCAGCAGCGCTGGACAGGGCTCTGGAAACACCATATATTTT.

This clone was seen more than once but under ten times. This chain joins TRBV4-3 and TRBJ1-1; D gene ambiguous. Germline CDR1 reads LGHNA; CDR2 reads YSLEER. This CDR3 has 16 residues. V lost 0 bases to trimming and J lost 2 bases, with 13 bases between them. CDR3 sequence (DNA): TGCGCCAGCAGCCAAGATTTAGGTCATATAAACACTGAAGCTTTCTTT. It codes for CASSQDLGHINTEAFF.

This chain uses TRBV23-1 with TRBJ1-5, with TRBD1 matching 8 bases. TRBV23-1 is an ORF; its function is uncertain. With V trimmed by 2 bases and J by 3 bases, 9 bases remained unmatched. The CDR3 contains 17 residues. The CDR3 spells CASSQTDRAILNQPQHF. The CDR3 bases are TGCGCCAGCAGTCAAACGGACAGGGCGATCCTCAATCAGCCCCAGCATTTT.

This sequence joins TRBV4-2 and TRBJ2-1, with a weak D call TRBD1 (6 bases). Germline CDR1 is LGHNA and CDR2 is YNFKEQ. The CDR3 is 18 amino acids. V lost 1 base to trimming and J lost 0 bases, with 16 bases between them. The CDR3 DNA reads as TGTGCCAGCAGCCAAGCCACAGGGACCCCTAGCTCCTACAATGAGCAGTTCTTC. This translates into CASSQATGTPSSYNEQFF.

The table lists this clone with a count of one. The chain is built from TRBV9 and TRBJ2-1; D remains unclear. Germline loops: CDR1 SGDLS, CDR2 YYNGEE. CDR3 length: 13 residues. The V gene lost 2 bases and the J gene lost 4 bases, with 7 bases spanning the gap. The CDR3 loop is CASSVMAYNEQFF. CDR3 DNA: TGTGCCAGCAGCGTTATGGCATACAATGAGCAGTTCTTC.

This clone appeared once. The chain is built from TRBV5-4 and TRBJ2-5; D uncertain. CDR1 is SGHNT, CDR2 YYREEE, per germline (reference sequence). The CDR3 has 13 residues. V lost 4 bases and J lost 2, with 9 bases in between. The CDR3 DNA is TGTGCCAGCAGCGAAGGACGACAAGAGACCCAGTACTTC. Residues: CASSEGRQETQYF.

The chain uses TRBV6-6 and TRBJ1-2; 8 bases are a match to TRBD1. The CDR3 length is 15 residues. V lost 5 bases to trimming and J lost 6 bases; unmatched junction nucleotides: 11. From germline, CDR1 is MNHNY and CDR2 SVGAGI (reference sequence). The CDR3 DNA is TGTGCCAGCAGTCCTACAGGACAGGGTCGTAATGGCTACACCTTC. This gives the protein CASSPTGQGRNGYTF.

There are a few counts of this clone. Here the CDR3 reads CASSGQWNTEAFF. CDR3 DNA: TGTGCCAGTTCGGGACAGTGGAACACTGAAGCTTTCTTT. The chain joins TRBV19 to TRBJ1-1; TRBD1 agrees at 7 bases. Germline V gene lookup returns CDR1 LNHDA and CDR2 SQIVND (reference sequence). The CDR3 length is 13 residues. Trimming removed 8 bases from V and 1 base from J; junction bases left unmatched: 4. Full variable domain (missing parts from reference TRBV19 and TRBJ1-1): DGGITQSPKYLFRKEGQNVTLSCEQNLNHDAMYWYRQDPGQGLRLIYYSQIVNDFQKGDIAEGYSVSREKKESFPLTVTSAQKNPTAFYLCASSGQWNTEAFFGQGTRLTVV.

About this clone itself: In the same sample, other DNA sequences code for this CDR3. For the CDR3, the DNA is TGTGCCAGCAGCTTGAGGGGGGAGCGGGGTTCTAGCACAGATACGCAGTATTTT. Amino acids: CASSLRGERGSSTDTQYF. The genes are TRBV5-4 and TRBJ2-3, with D possibly TRBD2 on 7 matching bases. The CDR3 sequence is 18 residues long. The germline CDR1 and CDR2 sequences are SGHNT and YYREEE (reference sequence). Trimming removed 1 base at V and 0 bases at J, with 18 bases between. Combining the CDR3 with reference TRBV5-4 and TRBJ2-3 gives the whole variable domain ETGVTQSPTHLIKTRGQQVTLRCSSQSGHNTVSWYQQALGQGPQFIFQYYREEENGRGNFPPRFSGLQFPNYSSELNVNALELDDSALYLCASSLRGERGSSTDTQYFGPGTRLTVL.

This clone has just a few counts. The genes are TRBV7-9 and TRBJ1-1, with a weak D call TRBD1 (6 bases). This CDR3 comprises 14 residues. Germline V gives CDR1 SEHNR, CDR2 FQNEAQ (reference sequence). Between the trimmed V and J ends, which lost 2 bases and 7 bases, there was a span of 14 bases. The CDR3 DNA reads TGTGCCAGCAGCTTATCATGGGTCAGGGGTGAAGCTTTCTTT. Its translation is CASSLSWVRGEAFF.

The chain recombines TRBV9 with TRBJ2-3; D may be TRBD2 (6 bases). Germline CDR1 is SGDLS and CDR2 is YYNGEE. This CDR3 comprises 15 residues. Trimming pared 0 bases from V and 2 bases from J, leaving 10 bases between. DNA for the CDR3: TGTGCCAGCAGCGTAGATGGAGGGTACACAGATACGCAGTATTTT. It encodes CASSVDGGYTDTQYF. Drawing the rest from reference TRBV9 and TRBJ2-3, the complete variable domain is DSGVTQTPKHLITATGQRVTLRCSPRSGDLSVYWYQQSLDQGLQFLIQYYNGEERAKGNILERFSAQQFPDLHSELNLSSLELGDSALYFCASSVDGGYTDTQYFGPGTRLTVL.

This sequence joins TRBV5-6 and TRBJ2-2; D not resolved. From germline, CDR1 is SGHDT and CDR2 YYEEEE. V was trimmed by 2 bases and J by 2 bases, leaving 10 bases between them. The CDR3 is 15 residues long. The CDR3 sequence is CASSFKGVNTGELFF. The CDR3 DNA reads TGTGCCAGCAGCTTTAAAGGTGTCAACACCGGGGAGCTGTTTTTT.

This clone has a single count. The chain couples TRBV4-1 to TRBJ1-5; weak D call: TRBD1 (6 bases). Germline V gene lookup returns CDR1 MGHRA and CDR2 YSYEKL. CDR3 length equals 15 residues. V shed 4 bases and J shed 3 bases, with 13 bases lying between them. CDR3 coding DNA: TGCGCCAGCAGCCGGGACGGACAGTCCAATCAGCCCCAGCATTTT. Protein: CASSRDGQSNQPQHF.

J is TRBJ1-4 and V is TRBV27, with D possibly being TRBD1 (5 bases). This CDR3 is built from 12 residues. V lost 9 bases to trimming and J lost 4 bases, with 9 bases between them. Germline CDR1 and CDR2: MNHEY and SMNVEV (reference sequence). The CDR3 sequence: CASSGFNEKLFF. The DNA of the CDR3 is TGTGCCAGTTCAGGGTTTAATGAAAAACTGTTTTTT.